The 24 T cell receptor beta chains below come from one sample, sequenced in a study of blood T cell repertoires in COVID-19. The repertoire was sequenced with immunoSEQ multiplex PCR; TCRdb's copy has only in-frame clones and lacks some. The table shows fewer than 150,000 clones, with about 87% occurring only once. The sequenced sample was peripheral blood. The receptors here all came from a human donor in a cohort sampled during active COVID-19.

The rearrangement uses TRBV2 and TRBJ2-7, with TRBD1 matching over 10 bases. Germline trimming cut 7 bases from V and 0 bases from J; bases unmatched to any gene: 3. The germline CDR1 and CDR2 sequences are SNHLY and FYNNEI. This CDR3 region has 14 residues. The CDR3 region is CASKGTGVSYEQYF. CDR3 DNA sequence: TGTGCCAGCAAAGGGACAGGGGTCTCCTACGAGCAGTACTTC.

This clone occurred a few times. J is TRBJ2-2 and V is TRBV7-2; D not resolved. This CDR3 region has 13 residues. Germline V lookup: CDR1 SGHTA, CDR2 FQGNSA. V lost 3 bases to trimming and J lost 2 bases, with 4 bases between them. CDR3 in amino acids: CASSFYNTGELFF. CDR3 sequence (DNA): TGTGCCAGCAGCTTTTATAACACCGGGGAGCTGTTTTTT.

The rearrangement links TRBV7-2 to TRBJ1-1, with D perhaps matching TRBD1 (6 bases). Germline V gene sequence: CDR1 SGHTA, CDR2 FQGNSA. CDR3 length: 13 amino acids. V gave up 0 bases and J gave up 8 bases, with 10 bases separating them. This chain's CDR3 is CASSLAWTEEAFF. As DNA, the CDR3 is TGTGCCAGCAGCTTAGCCTGGACAGAGGAAGCTTTCTTT.

As to this clone: Other DNA sequences in this sample translate to the same CDR3. This chain links TRBV12-3 or TRBV12-4 with TRBJ1-1, with a possible D match to TRBD1 (5 bases). The CDR3 contains 13 residues. Trimming took off 3 bases at V and 0 bases at J, with 5 bases between the two ends. This CDR3 is CASSLTVNTEAFF. The CDR3 DNA is TGTGCCAGCAGTTTGACAGTGAACACTGAAGCTTTCTTT.

V usage is TRBV10-3 and J usage is TRBJ2-2; TRBD1 agrees at 11 bases. Germline lookup yields CDR1 ENHRY and CDR2 SYGVKD. V was pared by 5 bases and J by 4 bases, with 6 bases of the junction left unmatched. CDR3 size: 16 residues. The CDR3 reads CAISRSGTGGTGELFF. DNA for the CDR3: TGTGCCATCAGTCGCTCCGGGACAGGGGGCACCGGGGAGCTGTTTTTT.

The chain has TRBV11-2 and TRBJ2-5, with 8 bases lining up with TRBD1. Germline V gives CDR1 SGHAT, CDR2 FQNNGV. The length of the CDR3 is 15 residues. Losses at the gene ends were 4 bases for V and 4 bases for J; bases not matched to a gene: 8. The CDR3 bases are TGTGCCAGCAGCTCCTTCCTCGACAGGGGAGAGACCCAGTACTTC. This translates into CASSSFLDRGETQYF.

V is TRBV27 and J is TRBJ2-5, with D perhaps matching TRBD2 (6 bases). The CDR3 is 14 residues long. Germline V lookup: CDR1 MNHEY, CDR2 SMNVEV (reference sequence). Trimming took off 4 bases at V and 4 bases at J, with 13 bases between the two ends. The DNA of the CDR3 is TGTGCCAGCAGTTCTTGGGCGCGGGGAGAGACCCAGTACTTC. It is translated as CASSSWARGETQYF.

This clone came up a few times. J is TRBJ2-1 and V is TRBV20-1; 10 bases line up with TRBD2. V was pared by 3 bases and J by 11 bases, with 10 bases of the junction left unmatched. This CDR3 comprises 14 residues. Germline values: CDR1 DFQATT, CDR2 SNEGSKA (reference sequence). CDR3 protein: CSASFSGGSLQQFF. CDR3 bases: TGCAGTGCTAGTTTTAGCGGGGGGTCCCTCCAGCAGTTCTTC.

The J gene is TRBJ2-5, the V gene TRBV5-5; 10 bases map to TRBD2. The CDR3 runs to 15 residues. Per the germline V gene, CDR1 is SGHKS and CDR2 is YYEKEE (reference sequence). The V segment lost 1 base and the J segment 4 bases; nucleotides outside the gene matches: 4. The CDR3: CASSLSGRVIETQYF. The CDR3 DNA reads TGTGCCAGCAGCTTGAGCGGGAGGGTTATAGAGACCCAGTACTTC.

In its sample, this clone was seen a few times. The chain joins TRBV2 to TRBJ2-5; 7 nucleotides align to TRBD1. Germline loops: CDR1 SNHLY, CDR2 FYNNEI. The V and J ends lost 6 bases and 2 bases, in that order; junction bases with no gene match: 6. The CDR3 is made up of 14 amino acids. The CDR3: CASRGGRGQETQYF. The DNA for the CDR3 is TGTGCCAGCAGAGGGGGCAGGGGGCAAGAGACCCAGTACTTC. The complete variable domain, with remaining parts taken from reference TRBV2 and TRBJ2-5, reads EPEVTQTPSHQVTQMGQEVILRCVPISNHLYFYWYRQILGQKVEFLVSFYNNEISEKSEIFDDQFSVERPDGSNFTLKIRSTKLEDSAMYFCASRGGRGQETQYFGPGTRLLVL.

This clone was counted between two and nine times. The chain has TRBV11-2 and TRBJ1-6, with D possibly matching TRBD1 (6 bases). Germline V gene sequence: CDR1 SGHAT, CDR2 FQNNGV. The CDR3 covers 15 residues. V lost 2 bases and J 10 bases, leaving 15 bases between the germline ends. CDR3 amino acids: CASSLSLGGHSPLHF. Written as DNA, the CDR3 is TGTGCCAGCAGCTTAAGTTTGGGGGGGCACTCACCCCTCCACTTT.

This chain connects TRBV3-1 (or the pseudogene TRBV3-2) to TRBJ2-1, with TRBD2 matching 13 bases. The CDR3 extends over 16 amino acids. The germline CDR1 and CDR2 sequences are LGHDT and YNNKEL (reference sequence). V lost 4 bases, J lost 6 bases, and 6 bases stayed unmatched. CDR3 protein: CASSPGTSGTINEQFF. In nucleotides, the CDR3 is TGTGCCAGCAGCCCTGGGACTAGCGGGACCATCAATGAGCAGTTCTTC.

There are a few counts of this clone. The chain employs TRBV14 and TRBJ2-7, with TRBD2 identical over 14 bases. The CDR3 is made up of 17 amino acids. V lost 0 bases and J lost 3; bases outside the gene matches: 4. CDR1 is SGHDN and CDR2 is FVKESK in the germline V gene. The chain's CDR3 is CASSQEGLAGVGYEQYF. The CDR3 DNA sequence: TGTGCCAGCAGCCAAGAGGGACTAGCGGGAGTAGGCTACGAGCAGTACTTC. The entire variable domain, with the rest obtained from reference TRBV14 and TRBJ2-7, is as follows: EAGVTQFPSHSVIEKGQTVTLRCDPISGHDNLYWYRRVMGKEIKFLLHFVKESKQDESGMPNNRFLAERTGGTYSTLKVQPAELEDSGVYFCASSQEGLAGVGYEQYFGPGTRLTVT.

J is TRBJ1-2 and V is TRBV20-1; TRBD1 matches 7 bases. CDR1 is DFQATT, CDR2 SNEGSKA, per germline (reference sequence). Trimming cost V 3 bases and J 4 bases; bases outside gene matches: 5. The CDR3 sequence is 13 residues long. The CDR3 loop reads CSASRQGSYGYTF. In DNA form, the CDR3 reads TGCAGTGCTAGTAGACAGGGTAGCTATGGCTACACCTTC.

V and J are TRBV7-2 and TRBJ1-5, with 8 bases that match TRBD1. Per the germline V gene, CDR1 is SGHTA and CDR2 is FQGNSA. The CDR3 sequence is 15 residues long. V shed 3 bases, J shed 3 bases, and the junction held 4 bases outside the gene matches. For the CDR3, the DNA is TGTGCCAGCAGCTTTGGACAGGGCATCAATCAGCCCCAGCATTTT. Translating it yields CASSFGQGINQPQHF.

The chain joins TRBV30 to TRBJ2-7; the D is unclear. Germline lookup yields CDR1 GTSNPN and CDR2 SVGIG (reference sequence). The CDR3 is 12 amino acids. Trimming removed 2 bases at V and 3 bases at J, with 8 bases between. DNA of the CDR3: TGTGCCTGGAGTCTACTTAACTACGAGCAGTACTTC. Its translation: CAWSLLNYEQYF. Looking up the rest from reference TRBV30 and TRBJ2-7 gives the full variable domain: SQTIHQWPATLVQPVGSPLSLECTVEGTSNPNLYWYRQAAGRGLQLLFYSVGIGQISSEVPQNLSASRPQDRQFILSSKKLLLSDSGFYLCAWSLLNYEQYFGPGTRLTVT.

The chain employs TRBV28 and TRBJ1-3; 7 positions match TRBD1. The CDR3 contains 13 residues. Germline V gene sequence: CDR1 MDHEN, CDR2 SYDVKM. J was trimmed by 7 bases and V by 8 bases; bases with no gene match: 8. The CDR3 here is CASHGGGRNTIYF. The CDR3 DNA sequence: TGTGCCAGCCACGGAGGGGGCCGGAACACCATATATTTT.

This clone was picked up one time. The chain is built from TRBV25-1 and TRBJ1-2; D is undetermined. The length of the CDR3 is 10 residues. Trimming removed 3 bases at V and 7 bases at J, with 3 bases between. Germline-derived CDR1 and CDR2 are MGHDK and SYGVNS. The CDR3 DNA reads TGTGCCAGCAGTGACGTTGGCTACACCTTC. Protein: CASSDVGYTF.

The rearrangement uses TRBV29-1 and TRBJ2-7; 9 nucleotides agree with TRBD1. CDR1 and CDR2 (germline): SQVTM, ANQGSEA. This CDR3 comprises 14 residues. V was pared by 0 bases and J by 3 bases, with 3 bases of the junction left unmatched. CDR3 amino acids: CSVEDQGQGYEQYF. The CDR3 DNA sequence: TGCAGCGTTGAAGACCAGGGACAGGGCTACGAGCAGTACTTC.

This chain connects TRBV7-2 to TRBJ1-1; TRBD1 aligns across 9 bases. The CDR3 runs 15 residues. After removal of 1 base from V and 5 bases from J, the junction contained 5 bases not matched to a gene. Germline V gives CDR1 SGHTA, CDR2 FQGNSA. CDR3 sequence reads: CASSLGDRVRTEAFF. CDR3 DNA: TGTGCCAGCAGCTTAGGGGACAGGGTAAGGACTGAAGCTTTCTTT.

The DNA for the CDR3 is TGTGCCTGGCCAGGGAGGAGGGATGAAAAACTGTTTTTT. Amino acids: CAWPGRRDEKLFF. The chain uses TRBV30 and TRBJ1-4; TRBD1 might be the D (5 bases). CDR1 and CDR2 from the germline V gene are GTSNPN and SVGIG (reference sequence). The CDR3 totals 13 residues. V dropped 5 bases and J dropped 6 bases, with 13 bases sitting between them.

The V call is TRBV7-2, the J call TRBJ1-6; a weak D match, TRBD1 (6 bases). Germline V lookup: CDR1 SGHTA, CDR2 FQGNSA. This CDR3 region has 16 residues. Trimming removed 1 base from V and 7 bases from J, with 14 bases in between. CDR3 protein: CASSLGTGGANSPLHF. The CDR3 nucleotides are TGTGCCAGCAGCTTAGGCACGGGGGGCGCGAATTCACCCCTCCACTTT.

The CDR3 region has the DNA TGTGCCAGTCAGCGCGGGGGGACCTCCTACGAGCAGTACTTC. Residues: CASQRGGTSYEQYF. V gene TRBV2 combines with J gene TRBJ2-7, with TRBD2 matching over 8 bases. Trimming cost V 9 bases and J 0 bases; bases outside gene matches: 7. The CDR3 sequence is 14 residues long. Germline CDR1 reads SNHLY; CDR2 reads FYNNEI.

As regards this clone: At one end, the junction sequence differs from germline, possibly due to a read error. The chain couples TRBV7-7 to TRBJ2-2; 7 positions agree with TRBD1. The CDR3 has 17 amino acids. Germline CDR1 is SSHAT and CDR2 is FNYEAQ (reference sequence). This CDR3 reads CASTARTGTVNTGELFF. The CDR3 nucleotides read TGTGCTAGCACCGCCCGTACCGGGACAGTGAACACCGGGGAGCTGTTTTTT.